This TCR beta chain appears in the sequencing data of a study of cytomegalovirus exposure and HLA in healthy donors. Generated by immunoSEQ multiplex PCR, the TCRdb table keeps only in-frame clones and is missing some. The repertoire holds about 250,000 clones, around 87% seen once, with about 2.8% in the top ten. Note on this clone: Antigen specificity is unknown.

The CDR3 runs to 13 residues. Germline values: CDR1 MNHEY, CDR2 SMNVEV (reference sequence). V lost 6 bases, J lost 1 base, and 2 bases stayed unmatched. Overall study findings and caveats: CMV antigen specificity of a few CMV-associated chains was confirmed in vitro. Reports showed the classifier diagnosing cytomegalovirus status with high specificity and sensitivity. The study flagged around 160 TCR beta chains as cytomegalovirus-associated.

What was sequenced was PBMCs. The chain recombines TRBV27 with TRBJ2-7, with 8 bases matching TRBD1. The TCR sequence derives from a man younger than 35 in good health and CMV-seronegative. The CDR3 loop reads CASSRDRSYEQYF. In nucleotides, the CDR3 is TGTGCCAGCAGCCGGGACAGGTCCTACGAGCAGTACTTC.